A selection of T cell receptor beta chains follows, all from one sample in a study of blood T cell repertoires in COVID-19. TCRdb's copy holds only in-frame clones and misses some; the assay was immunoSEQ multiplex PCR. The table lists some 240,000 clones, about 80% of them singletons. Sequenced: peripheral blood. The receptors come from a woman aged 80 or older with acute or convalescent COVID-19. Both conserved end residues are part of each CDR3. A D gene is named only where the DNA matches it firmly. Rows may omit the clone size; those that give it use once, few, many or a size class.

cdr3_aa: CASSLQGPNYGYTF
cdr3_nt: TGTGCCAGCAGTTTACAGGGGCCCAACTATGGCTACACCTTC
v_call: TRBV28
j_call: TRBJ1-2
clone_size: .
d_call: .

cdr3_aa: CASSRGQSNYGYTF
cdr3_nt: TGCGCCAGCAGCCGGGGACAGTCAAACTATGGCTACACCTTC
v_call: TRBV5-1
j_call: TRBJ1-2
clone_size: .
d_call: TRBD1

cdr3_aa: CASRPGQGLRTQYF
cdr3_nt: TGTGCCAGTAGACCGGGACAGGGACTTAGAACGCAGTATTTT
v_call: TRBV5-6
j_call: TRBJ2-3
clone_size: .
d_call: TRBD1

cdr3_aa: CASSRRGGGMENTEAFF
cdr3_nt: TGTGCCAGCAGCCGAAGGGGTGGCGGGATGGAGAACACTGAAGCTTTCTTT
v_call: TRBV7-9
j_call: TRBJ1-1
clone_size: .
d_call: .

cdr3_aa: CASSQAGGLKRYGYTF
cdr3_nt: TGCGCCAGCAGCCAAGCCGGGGGGTTAAAACGGTATGGCTACACCTTC
v_call: TRBV4-1
j_call: TRBJ1-2
clone_size: .
d_call: .

cdr3_aa: CASSRDRRYEQYF
cdr3_nt: TGTGCCAGCAGTCGGGACAGGAGGTATGAGCAGTACTTC
v_call: TRBV5-4
j_call: TRBJ2-7
clone_size: .
d_call: TRBD1

cdr3_aa: CAISDRTSGGADTQYF
cdr3_nt: TGTGCCATCAGTGACCGCACTAGCGGGGGAGCAGATACGCAGTATTTT
v_call: TRBV10-3
j_call: TRBJ2-3
clone_size: .
d_call: TRBD2

cdr3_aa: CASSLDSGNTIYF
cdr3_nt: TGCGCCAGCAGCCTGGACAGTGGAAACACCATATATTTT
v_call: TRBV5-1
j_call: TRBJ1-3
clone_size: .
d_call: .

cdr3_aa: CASSYKGIWDGYTF
cdr3_nt: TGTGCCAGCAGTTACAAGGGGATCTGGGATGGCTACACCTTC
v_call: TRBV6-5
j_call: TRBJ1-2
clone_size: once
d_call: .

cdr3_aa: CASSPSGGDRGYTF
cdr3_nt: TGTGCCAGTTCTCCTTCGGGGGGGGACCGTGGCTACACCTTC
v_call: TRBV27
j_call: TRBJ1-2
clone_size: .
d_call: .

cdr3_aa: CASSQDRGGLSSGANVLTF
cdr3_nt: TGCGCCAGCAGCCAAGATCGAGGGGGCCTGAGCTCTGGGGCCAACGTCCTGACTTTC
v_call: TRBV4-1
j_call: TRBJ2-6
clone_size: .
d_call: TRBD1

cdr3_aa: CATSNYRFGSKNIQYF
cdr3_nt: TGTGCCACCAGCAACTATCGTTTTGGCAGCAAAAACATTCAGTACTTC
v_call: TRBV15
j_call: TRBJ2-4
clone_size: .
d_call: .